Shown below are 19 T cell receptor beta chains from a single sample sequenced in a study of OX40 agonist ivuxolimab in advanced cancers. Using immunoSEQ multiplex PCR, the repertoire was profiled, and TCRdb retains in-frame clones only, with some absent. Of about 37,000 clones detected, roughly 84% appear once; the ten largest clones hold roughly 19%. The sequencing used CD4+ or CD8+ T cells sorted from blood, collected in a trial of the OX40 agonist ivuxolimab. These receptors were collected from an adult with an advanced solid tumor such as melanoma, head and neck, liver or kidney cancer.

CDR3 DNA: TGTGCCAGCAGCTTAGTAGGGAGGGATACTGAAGCTTTCTTT. It specifies CASSLVGRDTEAFF. This chain joins TRBV7-8 and TRBJ1-1; D gene unclear. The V end lost 1 base, the J end lost 5 bases, and 11 bases lay between the germline ends. The CDR3 contains 14 residues. Germline-derived CDR1 and CDR2 are SGHVS and FQNEAQ.

This chain joins TRBV7-9 and TRBJ2-4, with D unclear. The V gene lost 7 bases and the J gene lost 8 bases, with 15 bases spanning the gap. Germline values: CDR1 SEHNR, CDR2 FQNEAQ (reference sequence). This CDR3 has 13 residues. CDR3 sequence reads: CASNTGVEDIQYF. The CDR3 DNA reads as TGTGCCAGCAACACTGGGGTCGAGGACATTCAGTACTTC.

The rearrangement joins TRBV4-1 to TRBJ2-5, with D perhaps TRBD1 (5 bases). The CDR3 extends over 13 amino acids. Germline lookup yields CDR1 MGHRA and CDR2 YSYEKL. The V end was cut by 0 bases, the J end by 5 bases, with 7 bases between. The DNA for the CDR3 is TGCGCCAGCAGCCAAGAGGGGCCGGAGACCCAGTACTTC. Translating gives CASSQEGPETQYF.

This clone turned up a few times. The rearrangement links TRBV30 to TRBJ1-1, with TRBD1 matching 7 bases. This CDR3 has 10 amino acids. Germline V gene sequence: CDR1 GTSNPN, CDR2 SVGIG (reference sequence). V gave up 3 bases and J gave up 11 bases; unmatched junction bases: 3. The CDR3 DNA reads as TGTGCCTGGAGATCGACAGGGGCTTTCTTT. Amino acid sequence: CAWRSTGAFF.

The rearrangement links TRBV4-1 to TRBJ2-5; no clear D. Germline V CDR1 and CDR2: MGHRA, YSYEKL. With 2 bases removed from V and 1 base from J, the gap between germline ends came to 14 bases. The length of the CDR3 is 16 residues. The CDR3 spells CASSQYAVGFQETQYF. The DNA for the CDR3 is TGCGCCAGCAGCCAATACGCCGTGGGATTCCAAGAGACCCAGTACTTC.

The chain combines TRBV4-1 with TRBJ2-7; 8 positions agree with TRBD2. V lost 1 base to trimming and J lost 5 bases; unmatched junction nucleotides: 13. CDR3 size: 17 residues. CDR1 MGHRA and CDR2 YSYEKL come from the germline V gene. The CDR3 loop is CASSQVPRGVRSDEQYF. The CDR3 DNA follows: TGCGCCAGCAGCCAAGTCCCGCGGGGGGTCCGGTCGGACGAGCAGTACTTC.

The V and J genes are TRBV5-6 and TRBJ2-7, with D perhaps TRBD2 (5 bases). V dropped 0 bases and J dropped 2 bases, with 12 bases sitting between them. Germline CDR1 and CDR2: SGHDT and YYEEEE. The CDR3 loop spans 15 amino acids. The DNA for the CDR3 is TGTGCCAGCAGCTTGGGGGTCCGGGGTCCCTACGAGCAGTACTTC. As protein: CASSLGVRGPYEQYF.

The rearrangement uses TRBV27 and TRBJ2-1, with 11 bases lining up with TRBD1. V trimming: 3 bases; J trimming: 4 bases; junction bases outside the gene matches: 5. This CDR3 is built from 16 residues. The germline gives CDR1 MNHEY, CDR2 SMNVEV (reference sequence). The CDR3 nucleotides are TGTGCCAGCAGTTTTGGCGGGACAGGGGGGTACAATGAGCAGTTCTTC. This encodes CASSFGGTGGYNEQFF.

The CDR3 DNA reads TGTGCCAGCAGCAAAGAAAGACAGGGGGCGAACACTGAAGCTTTCTTT. Translated, it gives CASSKERQGANTEAFF. The rearrangement links TRBV21-1 to TRBJ1-1; TRBD1 is the table's D call, not checked against the DNA. TRBV21-1 is deemed a pseudogene. The length of the CDR3 is 16 residues.

CDR3 DNA sequence: TGTGCCAGCAGCCCGTATAATTCACCCCTCCACTTT. This sequence encodes CASSPYNSPLHF. V is TRBV6-1 and J is TRBJ1-6; D unclear. V was pared by 6 bases and J by 4 bases, with 4 bases between. Germline V lookup: CDR1 MNHNS, CDR2 SASEGT. The CDR3 consists of 12 residues.

V is TRBV9 and J is TRBJ2-3; D is unresolved. CDR3 length equals 16 residues. CDR1 and CDR2 from the germline V gene are SGDLS and YYNGEE. The V and J ends lost 2 bases and 0 bases respectively, with 13 bases between them. DNA of the CDR3: TGTGCCAGCAGCGTTCTAAGGGATTCTAGCACAGATACGCAGTATTTT. Translating it yields CASSVLRDSSTDTQYF.

This clone came up once. V gene TRBV13 combines with J gene TRBJ2-3, with 7 bases aligning to TRBD1. With 6 bases clipped from V and 5 bases from J, the junction kept 14 bases outside the gene matches. The CDR3 is 16 residues long. Germline CDR1 and CDR2: PRHDT and FYEKMQ (reference sequence). The CDR3: CASSSTPGTAIDTQYF. The CDR3 DNA reads as TGTGCCAGCAGTTCTACTCCCGGGACAGCTATAGATACGCAGTATTTT.

In the case of this clone: The same CDR3 arises from other DNA sequences in this sample as well. The rearrangement links TRBV6-1 to TRBJ2-7; D gene unclear. The germline CDR1 and CDR2 sequences are MNHNS and SASEGT. V lost 2 bases and J 0 bases, leaving 11 bases between the germline ends. The CDR3 length is 15 residues. The DNA for the CDR3 is TGTGCCAGCAGTGAATGGGGTGGCGGCTCCTACGAGCAGTACTTC. The encoded protein is CASSEWGGGSYEQYF.

To note about this clone: The identical CDR3 is also encoded by other nucleotide sequences in the sample. This chain joins TRBV27 and TRBJ2-7; weak D call: TRBD2 (6 bases). Looked up from germline, CDR1 is MNHEY and CDR2 is SMNVEV (reference sequence). CDR3 size: 12 residues. V was shortened by 3 bases and J by 4 bases, with 7 bases between the two germline ends. CDR3 DNA sequence: TGTGCCAGCAGTTTGGCGGGGTACGAGCAGTACTTC. Translation gives CASSLAGYEQYF.

The chain recombines TRBV5-4 with TRBJ1-2; 7 bases align to TRBD1. The V gene's germline CDR1 is SGHNT and CDR2 YYREEE (reference sequence). This CDR3 is 16 amino acids long. V lost 4 bases, J lost 1 base, and 10 bases stayed unmatched. The CDR3 region is CASSRPDGTDNYGYTF. CDR3 DNA sequence: TGTGCCAGCAGCCGACCTGACGGGACAGATAACTATGGCTACACCTTC.

This clone turned up a few times. The chain recombines TRBV13 with TRBJ1-1; 10 bases line up with TRBD1. The CDR3 loop spans 15 amino acids. Trimming removed 6 bases from V and 3 bases from J; junction bases left unmatched: 7. CDR1 PRHDT and CDR2 FYEKMQ come from the germline V gene (reference sequence). CDR3 residues: CASSSRQGAHTEAFF. CDR3 DNA sequence: TGTGCCAGCAGTTCTAGACAGGGGGCGCACACTGAAGCTTTCTTT. Full variable domain (missing parts from reference TRBV13 and TRBJ1-1): AAGVIQSPRHLIKEKRETATLKCYPIPRHDTVYWYQQGPGQDPQFLISFYEKMQSDKGSIPDRFSAQQFSDYHSELNMSSLELGDSALYFCASSSRQGAHTEAFFGQGTRLTVV.

The V call is TRBV4-3, the J call TRBJ2-7, with TRBD2 identical over 8 bases. V trimming: 0 bases; J trimming: 4 bases; junction bases outside the gene matches: 8. The germline V gene encodes CDR1 LGHNA and CDR2 YSLEER. The CDR3 covers 16 residues. The CDR3 region has the DNA TGCGCCAGCAGCCAAGATCGAAGCGGGGGAGGGTACGAGCAGTACTTC. Its protein is CASSQDRSGGGYEQYF.

The chain uses TRBV11-2 and TRBJ1-2; D is undetermined. Looked up from germline, CDR1 is SGHAT and CDR2 is FQNNGV. Trimming took off 0 bases at V and 8 bases at J, with 10 bases between the two ends. CDR3 length equals 13 residues. Here the CDR3 DNA reads TGTGCCAGCAGCTTAGATCCGCTGAGCGGCTACACCTTC. This codes for CASSLDPLSGYTF.

The chain employs TRBV4-2 and TRBJ2-2; 8 positions match TRBD2. Germline loops: CDR1 LGHNA, CDR2 YNFKEQ. This CDR3 contains 17 residues. The V and J ends lost 0 bases and 4 bases, in that order; junction bases with no gene match: 7. The CDR3 region is CASSQDRGGPGTGELFF. The CDR3 DNA reads TGTGCCAGCAGCCAAGATCGGGGGGGCCCGGGCACCGGGGAGCTGTTTTTT.